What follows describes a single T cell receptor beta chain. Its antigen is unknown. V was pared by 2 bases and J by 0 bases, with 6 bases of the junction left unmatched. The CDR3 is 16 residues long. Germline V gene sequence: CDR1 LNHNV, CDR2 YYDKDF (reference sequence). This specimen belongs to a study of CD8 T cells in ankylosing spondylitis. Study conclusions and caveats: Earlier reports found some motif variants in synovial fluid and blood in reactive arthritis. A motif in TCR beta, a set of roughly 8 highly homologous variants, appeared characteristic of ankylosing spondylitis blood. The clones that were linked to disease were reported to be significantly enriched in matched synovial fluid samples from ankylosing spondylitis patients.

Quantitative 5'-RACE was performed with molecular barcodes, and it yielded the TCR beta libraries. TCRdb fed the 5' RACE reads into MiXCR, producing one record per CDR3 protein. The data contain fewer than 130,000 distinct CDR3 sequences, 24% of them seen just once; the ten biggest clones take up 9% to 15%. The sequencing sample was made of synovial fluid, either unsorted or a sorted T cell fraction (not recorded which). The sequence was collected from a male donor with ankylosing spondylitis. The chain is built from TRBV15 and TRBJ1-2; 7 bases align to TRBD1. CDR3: CATSRPGDRANYGYTF. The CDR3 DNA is TGTGCCACCAGCAGACCAGGGGACAGAGCTAACTATGGCTACACCTTC.